The T cell receptor beta chain described here comes from a study of identical twins. Notes on the study in general: It was possible that invariant MAIT and iNKT cells partly confounded the zero-insertion analyses. The study found that models underestimated out-of-frame TCR alpha sharing in monozygotic twins.

Germline-derived CDR1 and CDR2 are SNHLY and FYNNEI. J lost 9 bases, V lost 6 bases, and 7 bases had no gene match. The CDR3 runs 13 residues. The donor group consisted entirely of healthy Caucasians. This clonotype was observed a few times. Its matching antigen is unknown. TCRdb passed the 5' RACE reads through MiXCR, listing each CDR3 protein once. The sample has 200,000 to 250,000 distinct CDR3 sequences, under 12% seen once; the top ten hold 9% to 10%. This chain links TRBV2 with TRBJ2-1; TRBD2 agrees at 8 bases. The TCR originated in a man aged 45-65 years in good health. The sequenced material came from memory T cells sorted from blood. Here the CDR3 reads CASRGGGRVEQFF. The CDR3 DNA reads as TGTGCCAGCAGAGGCGGGGGGCGGGTTGAGCAGTTCTTC.